The table lists the clone carrying this TCR beta chain with a few counts. The entry originates in a study of blood T cell repertoires in COVID-19. Study details: The study drew acute and convalescent COVID-19 samples from the United States, Italy and Spain. PBMCs, B-cell-depleted T cells, or T cells provided the cDNA or gDNA that made up the material.

The V and J ends lost 4 bases and 4 bases respectively, with 10 bases between them. The germline V gene has CDR1 LGHDT and CDR2 YNNKEL (reference sequence). The CDR3 totals 13 residues. Authors' processing steps: Nucleated cell number was recorded as an estimate derived from reference gene primer amplification. Some clones are missing from TCRdb's copy, which holds only in-frame ones; the method was immunoSEQ multiplex PCR. V, J and clone size are taken as reported in that table, and D and trimming were inferred from the DNA itself. This sample has around 89,000 clones, with approximately 75% found just once.

The gene calls are TRBV3-1 (or the pseudogene TRBV3-2) and TRBJ1-1; D uncertain. The sequence came from a woman older than 75 with acute or convalescent COVID-19. The specimen sequenced was peripheral blood. Here the CDR3 reads CASSPERGTEAFF. The DNA for the CDR3 is TGTGCCAGCAGCCCCGAACGAGGCACTGAAGCTTTCTTT.